A single sample gave rise to the 3 T cell receptor beta chains below, sequenced in a study of breast tumors, draining lymph nodes, adjacent tissues (dated by TCRdb to the mid-2010s). Library method: multiplex PCR. Reads for this sample came from an Illumina HiSeq 2000. TCRdb passed the public sequencing reads through fastp at Q25 and MiXCR, retaining productive beta sequences. One record per CDR3 amino acid sequence lists the most common genes and DNA. The table for this sample lists 20,000 to 25,000 distinct CDR3 sequences; 45% to 75% of them were counted only once. Roughly an eighth of the sample lies in the top ten. Input material: breast tumor tissue. These receptors were obtained from a female donor with breast cancer. Some clones in this sample may be carry-over from other donors' samples.

This clonotype was detected many times. This rearrangement joins TRBV19 to TRBJ2-2, with D hard to call. V gave up 4 bases and J gave up 0 bases, with 15 bases separating them. The CDR3 is made up of 17 amino acids. Germline assignment: CDR1 LNHDA and CDR2 SQIVND (reference sequence). The CDR3 DNA sequence: TGTGCCAGTAGTACCTCCCCCCGCAGAGCGAACACCGGGGAGCTGTTTTTT. Protein sequence: CASSTSPRRANTGELFF.

This clonotype was observed a few times. One end of the junction fails to match germline, which may point to a read error. This rearrangement joins TRBV6-1 to TRBJ1-6, with D tentatively TRBD1 (5 bases). The CDR3 spans 14 residues. Germline CDR1 MNHNS, CDR2 SASEGT. This chain's CDR3 is CVSREQDRTSPPHF. The CDR3 DNA is TGTGTCAGCAGGGAACAGGATCGGACGTCACCCCCCCACTTT.

This clonotype was observed at least ten times. This rearrangement joins TRBV6-1 to TRBJ2-3; no reliable D call. Germline V gene lookup returns CDR1 MNHNS and CDR2 SASEGT. This CDR3 region has 17 residues. Trimming left V 7 bases short and J 0 bases short, with 20 bases between. The CDR3 nucleotides read TGTGCCAGCAATCACCCCCGGGCCCCAACTAGCACAGATACGCAGTATTTT. Protein: CASNHPRAPTSTDTQYF.